Below, 23 T cell receptor beta chains from the same sample are listed, as sequenced in a study of OX40 agonist ivuxolimab in advanced cancers. Libraries were prepared by immunoSEQ multiplex PCR; TCRdb keeps only in-frame clonotypes and omits some of them. The table includes roughly 70,000 clones, 80% to 90% detected once. The specimen comprised CD4+ or CD8+ T cells sorted from blood, sampled in a trial of the OX40 agonist ivuxolimab. Every receptor here comes from an adult with an advanced solid tumor such as melanoma, head and neck, liver or kidney cancer.

V usage is TRBV14 and J usage is TRBJ2-7; TRBD2 matches at 7 bases. The CDR3 runs to 16 residues. Germline CDR1 and CDR2: SGHDN and FVKESK. V gave up 1 base and J gave up 5 bases; unmatched junction bases: 11. The CDR3 DNA reads TGTGCCAGCAGCCAAGCGGAAGGACTAGTCGGCAACGAGCAGTACTTC. Its translation: CASSQAEGLVGNEQYF. Based on the CDR3 plus reference TRBV14 and TRBJ2-7, the full variable domain is EAGVTQFPSHSVIEKGQTVTLRCDPISGHDNLYWYRRVMGKEIKFLLHFVKESKQDESGMPNNRFLAERTGGTYSTLKVQPAELEDSGVYFCASSQAEGLVGNEQYFGPGTRLTVT.

Points on this clone: One end of the junction fails to match germline, which may point to a read error. The rearrangement uses TRBV10-2 and TRBJ2-7; TRBD1 aligns across 9 bases. The germline CDR1 and CDR2 sequences are WSHSY and SAAADI. The CDR3 length is 14 residues. Here the CDR3 reads CASRTGTGSSEQYF. The CDR3 region has the DNA TGCGCCAGCAGGACCGGGACAGGGTCCTCCGAGCAGTACTTC.

The CDR3 DNA sequence: TGTGCCAGCAGTTCGGACAGGGGGCATGAAAAACTGTTTTTT. Protein product: CASSSDRGHEKLFF. The chain carries TRBV2 and TRBJ1-4, with 11 bases identical to TRBD1. Germline V gene lookup returns CDR1 SNHLY and CDR2 FYNNEI. This CDR3 is 14 amino acids long. V shed 5 bases and J 6 bases; nucleotides not matched to a gene: 2.

The chain carries TRBV7-2 and TRBJ2-7; TRBD1 agrees at 7 bases. The CDR3 extends over 15 amino acids. The V and J ends lost 5 bases and 2 bases, in that order; junction bases with no gene match: 9. From germline, CDR1 is SGHTA and CDR2 FQGNSA. CDR3 coding DNA: TGTGCCAGCAGCCCCGGGTCGGGACAGCCCTACGAGCAGTACTTC. This codes for CASSPGSGQPYEQYF.

V is TRBV28 and J is TRBJ1-5; 8 bases are a match to TRBD1. Germline loops: CDR1 MDHEN, CDR2 SYDVKM. The CDR3 runs to 15 residues. V gave up 5 bases and J gave up 5 bases; unmatched junction bases: 8. This CDR3 is CASSHPRGLHQPQHF. CDR3 sequence (DNA): TGTGCCAGCAGTCACCCCAGGGGGCTCCATCAGCCCCAGCATTTT.

The chain carries TRBV30 and TRBJ1-6; no definite D call. The V end lost 1 base, the J end lost 2 bases, and 12 bases lay between the germline ends. Germline CDR1 GTSNPN, CDR2 SVGIG (reference sequence). The CDR3 is 16 residues long. Here the CDR3 reads CAWSGISYTYNSPLHF. For the CDR3, the DNA is TGTGCCTGGAGTGGAATTTCTTACACCTATAATTCACCCCTCCACTTT.

In its sample, this clone was seen once. V usage is TRBV11-2 and J usage is TRBJ2-1, with TRBD1 matching over 8 bases. In germline, CDR1 is SGHAT, CDR2 FQNNGV. The CDR3 consists of 14 residues. V lost 4 bases to trimming and J lost 4 bases; unmatched junction nucleotides: 3. CDR3 residues: CASSSDRGYNEQFF. The DNA for the CDR3 is TGTGCCAGCAGCTCAGACAGGGGTTACAATGAGCAGTTCTTC.

The CDR3 region is CASQSNTEAFF. The CDR3 nucleotides are TGTGCCAGCCAGTCGAACACTGAAGCTTTCTTT. The chain joins TRBV6-5 to TRBJ1-1; D is ambiguous. Trimming took off 8 bases at V and 1 base at J, with 5 bases between the two ends. The CDR3 totals 11 residues. Germline loops: CDR1 MNHEY, CDR2 SVGAGI.

This chain uses TRBV28 with TRBJ2-5; 7 nucleotides align to TRBD2. Looked up from germline, CDR1 is MDHEN and CDR2 is SYDVKM. The CDR3 covers 14 residues. Unmatched junction bases numbered 4, after V lost 2 bases and J lost 4 bases. CDR3 region: CASSLAGVRETQYF. CDR3 nucleotide sequence: TGTGCCAGCAGTTTAGCGGGAGTAAGAGAGACCCAGTACTTC.

The chain has TRBV4-3 and TRBJ2-3, with D perhaps being TRBD1 or TRBD2 (5 bases each). The CDR3 spans 16 residues. With 0 bases removed from V and 6 bases from J, the gap between germline ends came to 16 bases. In germline, CDR1 is LGHNA, CDR2 YSLEER. The CDR3 coding sequence is TGCGCCAGCAGCCAAGATGAGGGGCCCGCCGCCGATACGCAGTATTTT. Its translation: CASSQDEGPAADTQYF.

The chain recombines TRBV6-1 with TRBJ2-3; D not resolved. Germline V gives CDR1 MNHNS, CDR2 SASEGT. With 6 bases removed from V and 2 bases from J, the gap between germline ends came to 12 bases. This CDR3 has 14 residues. CDR3 DNA: TGTGCCAGCAGGCTATCTTTGGACACAGATACGCAGTATTTT. This encodes CASRLSLDTDTQYF.

This clone was found a few times. The CDR3 DNA follows: TGTGCCAGCAGTGAATTAAATATCTCCTACGAGCAGTACTTC. Protein: CASSELNISYEQYF. The J gene is TRBJ2-7, the V gene TRBV2, with D unresolved. The V gene lost 2 bases and the J gene lost 0 bases, with 8 bases spanning the gap. The CDR3 totals 14 residues. Germline values: CDR1 SNHLY, CDR2 FYNNEI.

V and J are TRBV9 and TRBJ2-3; D may be TRBD2 (5 bases). V was clipped by 3 bases and J by 0 bases, with 11 bases between them. Looked up from germline, CDR1 is SGDLS and CDR2 is YYNGEE. The CDR3 is 15 amino acids. DNA for the CDR3: TGTGCCAGCAGCGACGTTCGGGGAAGCACAGATACGCAGTATTTT. Translation gives CASSDVRGSTDTQYF.

The chain recombines TRBV7-3 with TRBJ2-1; TRBD1 agrees at 12 bases. The ends lost 2 bases at V and 7 bases at J; junction bases unmatched: 3. This CDR3 spans 15 amino acids. CDR1 and CDR2 (germline): SGHTA, FQGTGA. Here the CDR3 DNA reads TGTGCCAGCAGCTTAGGGGGACAGGGGGCGAATGAGCAGTTCTTC. Translation: CASSLGGQGANEQFF.

In this sample, this clone turned up once. This CDR3 reads CASSLGSLGEQFF. DNA of the CDR3: TGCGCCAGCAGCTTGGGAAGCTTGGGTGAGCAGTTCTTC. The V call is TRBV5-1, the J call TRBJ2-1, with D unresolved. The V gene lost 0 bases and the J gene lost 9 bases, with 10 bases spanning the gap. This CDR3 has 13 residues. Germline V lookup: CDR1 SGHRS, CDR2 YFSETQ.

This clone was detected once. The chain employs TRBV7-6 and TRBJ1-2; D is perhaps TRBD1 (5 bases). Germline CDR1 reads SGHVS; CDR2 reads FNYEAQ. The length of the CDR3 is 11 residues. V lost 10 bases, J lost 7 bases, and 13 bases lay in between. The CDR3 DNA sequence: TGTGCCACAGGGAGTGGTAGTGGCTACACCTTC. Its translation: CATGSGSGYTF.

The DNA of the CDR3 is TGTGCCAGCAGCTTAGGGCCGGGACCCCAATGGGACATTCAGTACTTC. As protein: CASSLGPGPQWDIQYF. The V call is TRBV7-3, the J call TRBJ2-4; D may be TRBD1 or TRBD2 (5 bases each). The CDR3 extends over 16 amino acids. Deletions cut 2 bases from V and 8 bases from J, with 19 bases between. The germline V gene encodes CDR1 SGHTA and CDR2 FQGTGA.

The rearrangement links TRBV30 to TRBJ2-2; D unresolved. The germline V and J ends were trimmed by 1 base and 3 bases, with 12 bases remaining between them. From germline, CDR1 is GTSNPN and CDR2 SVGIG (reference sequence). CDR3 length equals 15 residues. CDR3 protein: CAWSEQIYDTGELFF. The CDR3 DNA reads TGTGCCTGGAGTGAGCAGATCTACGACACCGGGGAGCTGTTTTTT. The entire variable domain, with the rest obtained from reference TRBV30 and TRBJ2-2, is as follows: SQTIHQWPATLVQPVGSPLSLECTVEGTSNPNLYWYRQAAGRGLQLLFYSVGIGQISSEVPQNLSASRPQDRQFILSSKKLLLSDSGFYLCAWSEQIYDTGELFFGEGSRLTVL.

This chain uses TRBV7-2 with TRBJ1-6; TRBD1 might be the D (6 bases). The V gene's germline CDR1 is SGHTA and CDR2 FQGNSA. V was pared by 3 bases and J by 5 bases, with 11 bases between. The CDR3 is 15 amino acids. Here the CDR3 reads CASSLDSTDNSPLHF. As DNA, the CDR3 is TGTGCCAGCAGCTTGGACAGCACAGATAATTCACCCCTCCACTTT.

The chain has TRBV11-3 and TRBJ1-2; 8 bases align to TRBD1. The CDR3 covers 15 residues. The germline V gene has CDR1 SGHNT and CDR2 YENEEA. The trim removed 5 bases at V and 3 bases at J, leaving 8 bases unmatched. Here the CDR3 reads CASSPDRGRDYGYTF. The CDR3 DNA sequence: TGTGCCAGCAGCCCAGACAGGGGTCGGGACTATGGCTACACCTTC.

The chain joins TRBV7-2 to TRBJ1-1; tentatively, D is TRBD1 (5 bases). V gave up 0 bases and J gave up 1 base, with 6 bases separating them. CDR3 length: 14 amino acids. In germline, CDR1 is SGHTA, CDR2 FQGNSA. CDR3 bases: TGTGCCAGCAGCTTAGCGGGGCGGAACACTGAAGCTTTCTTT. Protein sequence: CASSLAGRNTEAFF.

The chain recombines TRBV5-1 with TRBJ2-1; possibly TRBD1 or TRBD2 for D (5 bases each). The V end was cut by 3 bases, the J end by 9 bases, with 16 bases between. The CDR3 spans 14 residues. Germline lookup yields CDR1 SGHRS and CDR2 YFSETQ. CDR3 DNA: TGCGCCAGCAGCTGGGGACCGGGAAGGGTTGAGCAGTTCTTC. It translates to CASSWGPGRVEQFF.

The chain combines TRBV10-1 with TRBJ2-2, with D maybe TRBD2 (5 bases). Germline CDR1 is WNHNN and CDR2 is SYGVQD (reference sequence). The CDR3 has 18 amino acids. Between the trimmed V and J ends, which lost 0 bases and 4 bases, there was a span of 18 bases. This CDR3 reads CASSESEAFGFGTGELFF. In nucleotides, the CDR3 is TGCGCCAGCAGTGAGTCGGAGGCTTTTGGGTTTGGCACCGGGGAGCTGTTTTTT.